These 29 T cell receptor delta chains originate from one sample sequenced in a study of gamma-delta T cells after stem cell transplantation. TCRdb re-called the RT-PCR reads using CATT. The sample has approximately 1,100 delta-chain clones, around 3.1% seen once. Input material: gamma-delta T cells. The receptors were gathered from a human donor. It is not recorded whose cells these are; they may come from a transplant donor.

In its sample, this clone ranks as large. This specimen includes other DNA sequences encoding the same CDR3. The chain employs TRDV2 and TRDJ3; TRDD3 aligns across 9 bases. The germline CDR1 and CDR2 sequences are GEAIGNYY and EKD. The CDR3 contains 21 residues. V lost 3 bases to trimming and J lost 1 base; unmatched junction nucleotides: 15. The chain's CDR3 is CACDRLLGDSGRSWDTRQMFF. In DNA, the CDR3 is TGTGCCTGTGACCGGCTGCTGGGGGATTCCGGCAGATCCTGGGACACCCGACAGATGTTTTTC.

Notes on this clone: A read error is the likely source, as a far larger clone sits one nucleotide away. V usage is TRDV2 and J usage is TRDJ1; the D is unclear. This CDR3 region has 16 residues. V lost 0 bases and J lost 4, with 17 bases in between. Germline V lookup: CDR1 GEAIGNYY, CDR2 EKD. The CDR3 reads CACDTVEGRQYDKLIF. CDR3 nucleotide sequence: TGTGCCTGTGACACCGTGGAAGGCAGGCAATACGATAAACTCATCTTT.

This clone was seen repeatedly, ten times or more. A far larger clone lies a single base away; this is likely a read error. The same CDR3 arises from other DNA sequences in this sample as well. The rearrangement links TRDV2 to TRDJ1; TRDD3 matches at 9 bases. CDR1 GEAIGNYY and CDR2 EKD come from the germline V gene. V was pared by 1 base and J by 0 bases, with 14 bases of the junction left unmatched. This CDR3 has 19 amino acids. The CDR3 here is CACDTIYRTGGYHTDKLIF. The DNA for the CDR3 is TGTGCCTGTGACACAATATACCGTACCGGGGGATACCACACCGATAAACTCATCTTT.

With respect to this clone: Translating this DNA gives a protein that differs at residue 13 from the TCRdb one, which belongs to a much larger clone; a read error is likely, and the protein shown is this translation. This rearrangement joins TRDV2 to TRDJ1; 13 bases are a match to TRDD3. The CDR3 covers 17 residues. CDR1 GEAIGNYY and CDR2 EKD come from the germline V gene. For the CDR3, the DNA is TGTGCCTGTGACACCCTACTGGGGGATACGGACACCGAAAAACTCATCTTT. It translates to CACDTLLGDTDTEKLIF.

This clone was counted a few times. A far larger clone is just one base off, so this is likely a read error. Other DNA variants within this sample encode the same CDR3. The chain carries TRDV2 and TRDJ1; D gene uncertain. V shed 7 bases and J shed 1 base, with 21 bases lying between them. CDR1 is GEAIGNYY and CDR2 is EKD in the germline V gene. The CDR3 length is 16 residues. The CDR3 loop reads CACDSISGRATDKLIF. CDR3 in DNA: TGTGCCTGCGACTCAATCTCTGGACGGGCCACCGATAAACTCATCTTT.

As to this clone: A far larger clone lies a single base away; this is likely a read error. Additional DNA sequences in this sample encode the identical CDR3. The chain employs TRDV2 and TRDJ1; D not resolved. Germline values: CDR1 GEAIGNYY, CDR2 EKD. This CDR3 comprises 15 residues. CDR3 loop: CACDTVDLSTDKLIF. DNA of the CDR3: TGTGCCTGCGACACCGTCGATTTGTCCACCGATAAACTCATCTTT.

Of note for this clone: The amino acid sequence in TCRdb belongs to a much larger clone and departs from this DNA's translation at residue 12, likely a sequencing read error; the sequence shown is translated from the DNA. DNA for the CDR3: TGTGCCTGTGACACCCTGGGGGATGATCGTGGCACGGGGTGGGACACCCGACAGATGTTTTTC. Translating it yields CACDTLGDDRGTGWDTRQMFF. The chain joins TRDV2 to TRDJ3, with 9 nucleotides matching TRDD3. The germline V gene encodes CDR1 GEAIGNYY and CDR2 EKD. With V trimmed by 0 bases and J by 4 bases, 15 bases remained unmatched. CDR3 length equals 21 residues.

This clone has a handful of counts. The protein recorded in TCRdb matches a much larger clone and deviates from this DNA's translation at residue 17, suggesting a read error; the protein here is obtained by translating the DNA. V gene TRDV2 combines with J gene TRDJ1; 12 bases agree with TRDD3. V dropped 3 bases and J dropped 6; count of bases not matched to a gene: 25. This CDR3 has 21 residues. CDR1 and CDR2 (germline): GEAIGNYY, EKD. CDR3 nucleotides: TGTGCCTGTGACGCGGTTCCTACAGTTCATGTACTGGGGGATACCGCCAATAAACTCATCTTT. It codes for CACDAVPTVHVLGDTANKLIF.

This clone appeared many times. A far larger clone differs by one base, so this is likely a read error. The chain uses TRDV2 and TRDJ1, with TRDD3 identical over 12 bases. This CDR3 comprises 17 residues. Germline CDR1 GEAIGNYY, CDR2 EKD. Losses at the gene ends were 3 bases for V and 0 bases for J; bases not matched to a gene: 7. CDR3 loop: CACDAVLGDTNTDKLIF. DNA for the CDR3: TGTGCCTGTGACGCCGTACTGGGGGATACTAACACCGATAAACTCATCTTT.

Note on this clone: TCRdb attributes to this sequence the protein of a much larger clone, which differs from the DNA translation at residue 16; a read error is likely, and the protein displayed is translated from the DNA. The chain recombines TRDV2 with TRDJ1, with D possibly TRDD3 on 5 matching bases. The CDR3 runs to 18 residues. CDR1 GEAIGNYY and CDR2 EKD come from the germline V gene. DNA for the CDR3: TGTGCCTGTGACACCGTACGTGGATGGGGCTCGGCGGACGATAAATTCATCTTT. It encodes CACDTVRGWGSADDKFIF.

This clone was seen only a few times. The protein in TCRdb stems from a much larger clone and differs at residue 16 from this DNA's translation, likely a read error; here the protein is translated from the DNA. The J gene is TRDJ3, the V gene TRDV2; TRDD3 aligns across 9 bases. CDR1 is GEAIGNYY, CDR2 EKD, per germline. This CDR3 spans 21 amino acids. The CDR3 region is CACDRLLGDSGRSWDARQMFF. CDR3 sequence (DNA): TGTGCCTGTGACCGGCTGCTGGGGGATTCCGGCAGATCCTGGGACGCCCGACAGATGTTTTTC.

This clone was observed a few times. The TCRdb protein comes from a much larger clone and disagrees with this DNA's translation at residue 6, likely due to a read error; the protein given here is derived from the DNA. V and J are TRDV2 and TRDJ1, with no clear D. The CDR3 contains 15 residues. The V and J ends lost 0 bases and 1 base respectively, with 11 bases between them. The germline V gene encodes CDR1 GEAIGNYY and CDR2 EKD. CDR3 region: CACDTIDLSTDKLIF. DNA for the CDR3: TGTGCCTGTGACACCATCGATTTGTCCACCGATAAACTCATCTTT.

This clone has a handful of counts. A read error is the likely source, as a far larger clone sits one nucleotide away. At the DNA level, this CDR3 is encoded by other sequences in the same sample as well. The CDR3 DNA reads as TGCGCTCTTGGGGAACTAAGCTGGGTCGGACCCCTGATCTTT. It yields the protein CALGELSWVGPLIF. V gene TRDV1 combines with J gene TRDJ4; D is perhaps TRDD3 (5 bases). Germline assignment: CDR1 TSWWSYY and CDR2 QGS. CDR3 size: 14 residues.

This clone was seen more than once but under ten times. This probably arose from a read error, given a far larger clone one base away. The chain recombines TRDV2 with TRDJ3; TRDD3 aligns across 8 bases. The J segment lost 2 bases and the V segment lost 1 base, leaving 18 bases of the junction unmatched. There are 22 residues in the CDR3. Per the germline V gene, CDR1 is GEAIGNYY and CDR2 is EKD. This CDR3 is CACDTAVLGGKPSPWDTRQMFF. CDR3 in DNA: TGTGCCTGTGACACGGCCGTACTGGGGGGGAAACCTAGCCCCTGGGACACCCGACAGATGTTTTTC.

This clone was picked up a small number of times. The rearrangement joins TRDV2 to TRDJ1, with TRDD3 identical over 10 bases. Germline trimming cut 0 bases from V and 1 base from J; bases unmatched to any gene: 16. The CDR3 is made up of 20 amino acids. Germline CDR1 is GEAIGNYY and CDR2 is EKD. This CDR3 is CACDTVGGGWGIFATDKLIF. As DNA, the CDR3 is TGTGCCTGTGACACCGTTGGGGGAGGCTGGGGGATATTCGCCACCGATAAACTCATCTTT.

This clone showed up just a few times. The protein given by TCRdb reflects a much larger clone and differs at residue 7 from this DNA's translation, likely from a read error; the protein shown is the DNA's translation. The V gene is TRDV2, the J gene TRDJ3, with D possibly matching TRDD3 (6 bases). Germline V CDR1 and CDR2: GEAIGNYY, EKD. The CDR3 contains 19 residues. V was pared by 0 bases and J by 1 base, with 15 bases between. As DNA, the CDR3 is TGTGCCTGTGACACCGTCCGGGGGAGTCTTTCCTGGGACACCCGACAGATGTTTTTC. The encoded protein is CACDTVRGSLSWDTRQMFF.

This clone was seen a few times. The protein held in TCRdb is that of a much larger clone and does not match this DNA's translation at residue 7, likely because of a read error; the protein shown is translated from the DNA. This chain links TRDV2 with TRDJ1; the match to TRDD3 covers 7 bases. CDR3 length: 20 amino acids. Germline assignment: CDR1 GEAIGNYY and CDR2 EKD. Trimming removed 1 base from V and 0 bases from J; junction bases left unmatched: 19. The CDR3 nucleotides are TGTGCCTGTGACACAATCCGCCTCCATGGGGGAGGGGTATACACCGATAAACTCATCTTT. It specifies CACDTIRLHGGGVYTDKLIF.

A remark on this clone: This DNA's translation differs at residue 5 from TCRdb's protein, which comes from a much larger clone; a read error is likely, and the protein shown is translated from the DNA. CDR3 residues: CACDRMGDTSDKLIF. The CDR3 nucleotides are TGTGCCTGTGACAGAATGGGGGATACATCCGATAAACTCATCTTT. This chain joins TRDV2 and TRDJ1, with 10 bases matching TRDD3. The CDR3 loop spans 15 amino acids. With 2 bases clipped from V and 3 bases from J, the junction kept 5 bases outside the gene matches. Germline loops: CDR1 GEAIGNYY, CDR2 EKD.

A note on this clone: The protein TCRdb gives is from a much larger clone and does not agree with this DNA's translation at residue 14, likely a read error; the protein shown here comes from the DNA. The genes are TRDV2 and TRDJ1, with 12 bases aligning to TRDD3. The CDR3 loop spans 17 amino acids. In germline, CDR1 is GEAIGNYY, CDR2 EKD. CDR3 residues: CACDTVLGDTNTDNLIF. Here the CDR3 DNA reads TGTGCCTGTGACACCGTACTGGGGGATACTAACACCGATAATCTCATCTTT.

This clone was seen only a few times. A far larger clone is one base from this, pointing to a likely read error. Other DNA variants within this sample encode the same CDR3. The chain employs TRDV2 and TRDJ1; the match to TRDD3 covers 13 bases. The CDR3 consists of 17 residues. The germline V gene has CDR1 GEAIGNYY and CDR2 EKD. J lost 0 bases, V lost 1 base, and 4 bases had no gene match. CDR3 amino acids: CACDTLLGDTDTDKLIF. The CDR3 coding sequence is TGTGCCTGTGACACTCTACTGGGGGATACGGACACCGATAAACTCATCTTT.

This clone was observed a handful of times. A read error is likely here: a far larger clone is one base away. The same CDR3 arises from other DNA sequences in this sample as well. The rearrangement joins TRDV2 to TRDJ1; 7 positions agree with TRDD3. The length of the CDR3 is 20 residues. V was clipped by 3 bases and J by 0 bases; unmatched bases: 21. Germline V lookup: CDR1 GEAIGNYY, CDR2 EKD. The chain's CDR3 is CACDPLDPSGGHYYTDKLIF. The CDR3 DNA follows: TGTGCCTGTGACCCCTTAGACCCTTCTGGGGGTCACTACTACACCGATAAACTCATCTTT.

This clone was seen more than once but under ten times. This DNA's translation differs at residue 3 from TCRdb's protein, which comes from a much larger clone; a read error is likely, and the protein shown is translated from the DNA. The rearrangement links TRDV2 to TRDJ3; 11 nucleotides match TRDD3. This CDR3 contains 19 residues. CDR1 and CDR2 (germline): GEAIGNYY, EKD. CDR3 DNA sequence: TGTGCCCGTGACACCGCTGGGGGATACCCGGACTGGGACACCCGACAGATGTTTTTC. Its protein is CARDTAGGYPDWDTRQMFF.

There are a few counts of this clone. The V and J genes are TRDV2 and TRDJ1, with 12 nucleotides matching TRDD3. There are 18 residues in the CDR3. Unmatched junction bases numbered 13, after V lost 3 bases and J lost 3 bases. Germline CDR1 GEAIGNYY, CDR2 EKD. The CDR3 nucleotides are TGTGCCTGTGACCCTTTAGTACTGGGGGATACTAACGCCGATAAACTCATCTTT. Amino acids: CACDPLVLGDTNADKLIF.

Comments on this clone: A read error likely explains this, since a far larger clone differs by one base. The sample has other DNA sequences that encode this CDR3 too. This chain joins TRDV2 and TRDJ1; 10 positions agree with TRDD3. J gave up 0 bases and V 3 bases, and 18 bases lay outside the gene matches. The CDR3 contains 20 residues. Germline V gene sequence: CDR1 GEAIGNYY, CDR2 EKD. CDR3: CACDPLGDSGGQDNTDKLIF. CDR3 nucleotides: TGTGCCTGTGACCCACTGGGGGATTCTGGTGGACAGGATAACACCGATAAACTCATCTTT.

In the case of this clone: A single base is all that separates this from a far larger clone, so a read error is likely. This specimen includes other DNA sequences encoding the same CDR3. The chain employs TRDV2 and TRDJ1, with 10 bases lining up with TRDD3. Germline V lookup: CDR1 GEAIGNYY, CDR2 EKD. The CDR3 has 15 amino acids. The CDR3 loop reads CACDKMGDTSDKLIF. Here the CDR3 DNA reads TGTGCCTGTGACAAAATGGGGGATACATCCGACAAACTCATCTTT.

This clone has just a few counts. This is likely an artifact of a read error, given a far larger clone one base away. The same CDR3 can be traced to other DNA sequences in this sample. The V and J genes are TRDV2 and TRDJ1, with TRDD3 matching over 7 bases. Germline V gene sequence: CDR1 GEAIGNYY, CDR2 EKD. This CDR3 contains 15 residues. CDR3 loop: CACDTLGVNTDKLIF. The CDR3 coding sequence is TGTGCCTGCGACACCCTGGGGGTTAACACCGATAAACTCATCTTT.

This clone counts as large. This sequence joins TRDV2 and TRDJ1; the D is unclear. Germline CDR1 and CDR2: GEAIGNYY and EKD. CDR3 length equals 14 residues. The V gene lost 1 base and the J gene lost 3 bases, with 11 bases spanning the gap. The CDR3 here is CACDTLVSADKLIF. The CDR3 DNA reads TGTGCCTGTGACACGCTCGTAAGCGCCGATAAACTCATCTTT.

This clone was counted only a few times. This likely came from a read error, as a far larger clone is one base away. This sample also contains other DNA sequences that code for the same CDR3. V is TRDV2 and J is TRDJ1; 11 nucleotides align to TRDD3. V dropped 0 bases and J dropped 0; count of bases not matched to a gene: 5. The CDR3 loop spans 17 amino acids. Germline V CDR1 and CDR2: GEAIGNYY, EKD. CDR3 sequence: CACDTVLGDTNTDKLIF. The DNA of the CDR3 is TGTGCCTGTGACACCGTGCTGGGGGATACTAACACCGATAAACTCATCTTT.

Notes on this clone: This sequence is one base from a far larger clone and is likely a read error. The sample contains more than one DNA sequence encoding this CDR3. This chain connects TRDV2 to TRDJ1, with a weak D call TRDD3 (6 bases). Germline V gene lookup returns CDR1 GEAIGNYY and CDR2 EKD. CDR3 length equals 17 residues. Trimming pared 0 bases from V and 0 bases from J, leaving 16 bases between. The CDR3 DNA sequence: TGTGCCTGTGACACCCTACTGGGTGATACGGACACCGATAAACTCATCTTT. Translated: CACDTLLGDTDTDKLIF.